These T cell receptor beta chains were read from a single sample in a study of blood T cell repertoires in COVID-19. This table comes from immunoSEQ multiplex PCR, and its TCRdb copy is limited to in-frame clones, with some not included. The sample includes some 180,000 clones, roughly 87% seen only once; the top ten take roughly 21%. Sequencing was done on a sample of peripheral blood. The source of these receptors is a man between 60 and 75 years old with active or convalescent COVID-19. The CDR3 runs from the conserved cysteine through the conserved F or W. The D gene is left open where the match is weak. Clone size, where shown, is once, few, many, or a class for clones that have expanded.

j_call v_call d_call clone_size cdr3_nt cdr3_aa
TRBJ1-6 TRBV3-1/TRBV3-2 TRBD1 NA TGTGCCAGCAGCCGGGACAGAGCAAGCTCCTATAATTCACCCCTCCACTTT CASSRDRASSYNSPLHF
TRBJ2-6 TRBV7-3 NA NA TGTGCCAGCAGCTTAAACACGGGTGGGGCCAACGTCCTGACTTTC CASSLNTGGANVLTF
TRBJ2-7 TRBV7-9 TRBD2 NA TGTGCCAGCAGCCCCCTAGCGGGCAGCCCCTCCTACGAGCAGTACTTC CASSPLAGSPSYEQYF
TRBJ1-6 TRBV27 TRBD1 NA TGTGCCAGCAGTAAACTCCGGGACAGCCATTCACCCCTCCACTTT CASSKLRDSHSPLHF
TRBJ1-6 TRBV2 TRBD1 NA TGTGCCAGCAGTAAAACAGGGGGCGATTCACCCCTCCACTTT CASSKTGGDSPLHF
TRBJ1-2 TRBV25-1 NA NA TGTGCCAGCAGCAGTGCCGGGAAGGATGGCTACACCTTC CASSSAGKDGYTF
TRBJ2-1 TRBV10-1 NA NA TGCGCCAGCAGTGATTACACAGGGAGCAATGAGCAGTTCTTC CASSDYTGSNEQFF
TRBJ2-1 TRBV24-1 TRBD2 NA TGTGCCACCAGCATAGCGGGGGGAAACAATGAGCAGTTCTTC CATSIAGGNNEQFF
TRBJ2-3 TRBV5-1 TRBD1 NA TGCGCCAGCAGCACCCTCCAGGGGGCTGATACGCAGTATTTT CASSTLQGADTQYF
TRBJ1-2 TRBV5-6 NA NA TGTGCCAGCAGCTTTCAGGGCTCCCACTATGGCTACACCTTC CASSFQGSHYGYTF
TRBJ1-2 TRBV9 NA NA TGTGCCAGCACACAGGGACCTAACTATGGCTACACCTTC CASTQGPNYGYTF
TRBJ2-7 TRBV2 NA NA TGTGCCAGCAGTGCCCTCACTGGAGACCCCGAGCAGTACTTC CASSALTGDPEQYF
TRBJ1-3 TRBV3-1/TRBV3-2 TRBD1 NA TGTGCCAGCAGCCAAGGGACAGGGGTTGGAAACACCATATATTTT CASSQGTGVGNTIYF
TRBJ2-7 TRBV25-1 TRBD1 NA TGTGCCAGCAGTGAAAGTGGGACAGGGGGGAGCTACGAGCAGTACTTC CASSESGTGGSYEQYF
TRBJ1-1 TRBV7-8 TRBD1 NA TGTGCCAGCAGCTTTCAGGGGGCTGAAGCTTTCTTT CASSFQGAEAFF
TRBJ1-5 TRBV5-1 NA NA TGCGCCAGCAGCTTGGCAATTAATCAGCCCCAGCATTTT CASSLAINQPQHF
TRBJ2-7 TRBV2 TRBD1 once TGTGCCAGCAGTATTGACAGGGGAAACGAGCAGTACTTC CASSIDRGNEQYF
TRBJ2-7 TRBV5-1 TRBD2 NA TGCGCCAGCAGCTTTGGCGGGGGAACCTACGAGCAGTACTTC CASSFGGGTYEQYF
TRBJ2-7 TRBV10-3 TRBD2 once TGTGCCATCAGTGGACTAGCGGGGGCCGTTAGCGAGCAGTACTTC CAISGLAGAVSEQYF
TRBJ2-1 TRBV2 NA NA TGTGCCAGCAGTGAAGTGCGGAGCTACAATGAGCAGTTCTTC CASSEVRSYNEQFF
TRBJ2-7 TRBV6-2/TRBV6-3 NA NA TGTGCCAGCAGTTACGCGAAGTACGAGCAGTACTTC CASSYAKYEQYF
TRBJ2-3 TRBV19 NA NA TGTGCCAGTAGTATCGGAGATACGCAGTATTTT CASSIGDTQYF
TRBJ2-7 TRBV7-2 TRBD2 NA TGTGCCAGCAGTCAATTTGGAGCGGGGGCCGGGATTTCGAAGCAGTACTTC CASSQFGAGAGISKQYF
TRBJ1-3 TRBV5-1 NA NA TGCGCCAGCAGCTTGGCCGGGGGTACTGGAAACACCATATATTTT CASSLAGGTGNTIYF
TRBJ1-1 TRBV19 NA NA TGTGCCAGTACTCTCGGGGTGGGTACTGAAGCTTTCTTT CASTLGVGTEAFF
TRBJ1-1 TRBV20-1 NA NA TGCAGTGCTAGCAGGGGAACTGAAGCTTTCTTT CSASRGTEAFF
TRBJ2-2 TRBV29-1 TRBD2 NA TGCAGCGTTCGACTAGCCCCTTCAAACACCGGGGAGCTGTTTTTT CSVRLAPSNTGELFF
TRBJ2-5 TRBV14 NA NA TGTGCCAGCAGCCAAGATAGAGGGTTCTTGCCACAAGAGACCCAGTACTTC CASSQDRGFLPQETQYF
TRBJ1-1 TRBV20-1 NA NA TGCAGTGCTAGTGGGGGGGTGAACACTGAAGCTTTCTTT CSASGGVNTEAFF
TRBJ2-1 TRBV7-6 TRBD2 few TGTGCCAGCAGCTTGTTTTTAGCGGGGGGGTACAATGAGCAGTTCTTC CASSLFLAGGYNEQFF
TRBJ2-1 TRBV19 NA NA TGTGCCAGTAGCCCTATAGCTAGGAATGAGCAGTTCTTC CASSPIARNEQFF
TRBJ2-3 TRBV9 TRBD2 NA TGTGCCAGCAGCGGCCAGGAGCGGGGGGGCCAATCCCCAACAGATACGCAGTATTTT CASSGQERGGQSPTDTQYF
TRBJ1-4 TRBV27 NA few TGTGCCAGCAGTTTGACTCAGGGAATTAATGAAAAACTGTTTTTT CASSLTQGINEKLFF
TRBJ1-2 TRBV19 TRBD1 NA TGTGCCAGTAGTATAAGACAGGGGGCGAACTATGGCTACACCTTC CASSIRQGANYGYTF
TRBJ2-3 TRBV6-5 TRBD2 NA TGTGCCAGCAGAGGGCGGGGGGGTCGCACAGATACGCAGTATTTT CASRGRGGRTDTQYF
TRBJ1-2 TRBV6-5 NA NA TGTGCCAGCAATACGGGGGGGGGAGTTGGCTATGGCTACACCTTC CASNTGGGVGYGYTF
TRBJ1-2 TRBV6-5 TRBD1 NA TGTGCCAGCAGGAAAACAGGGGGCCTTAACTATGGCTACACCTTC CASRKTGGLNYGYTF
TRBJ1-5 TRBV5-1 TRBD1 once TGCGCCAGCAGCTTGTCAGGGGGTGGTCAGCCCCAGCATTTT CASSLSGGGQPQHF
TRBJ2-7 TRBV5-1 NA NA TGCGCCAGCAGCTTGCAAAACACAGGGTGGCACGAGCAGTACTTC CASSLQNTGWHEQYF
TRBJ1-5 TRBV6-1 NA NA TGTGCCAGCAGTGAAGCACAGTTTACTAGCAATCAGCCCCAGCATTTT CASSEAQFTSNQPQHF
TRBJ1-2 TRBV30 NA NA TGTGCCTGGAGTTATGGGGCTGGCTACACCTTC CAWSYGAGYTF
TRBJ1-1 TRBV7-3 TRBD1 NA TGTGCCAGCAGCACCACAGGGGAGGACACTGAAGCTTTCTTT CASSTTGEDTEAFF
TRBJ2-1 TRBV12-2 NA NA TGTGCAAGTCGCTTTAGTAGAGAAAAAGGGACTAGCGGGAGCGGGAATGAGCAGTTCTTC CASRFSREKGTSGSGNEQFF